These T cell receptor beta chains were read from a single sample in a study of blood T cell repertoires in COVID-19. The repertoire was sequenced with immunoSEQ multiplex PCR; TCRdb's copy has only in-frame clones and lacks some. This sample has some 120,000 clones, with roughly 76% found just once. The sequenced sample was peripheral blood. All receptors come from a human donor in a cohort sampled during active COVID-19. Each CDR3 is given with its conserved first and last residue. A D gene is named only where the DNA matches it firmly. A clone size is listed for some rows: how often the clone was seen (once, few, many), or a class if it is expanded.

TRBV28	few	-	TRBJ1-4	TGTGCCAGCAGAGGGGGAGGGGCGCGGGAAAAACTGTTTTTT	CASRGGGAREKLFF
TRBV5-1	-	-	TRBJ1-6	TGCGCCAGCAGCCCGCAGAATTTACAAAATTCACCCCTCCACTTT	CASSPQNLQNSPLHF
TRBV19	once	-	TRBJ2-2	TGTGCCAGTAGCACCCTTATAAGTAGAGGGCTTAGTGGCGGGGAGCTGTTTTTT	CASSTLISRGLSGGELFF
TRBV6-5	-	TRBD2	TRBJ2-3	TGTGCCAGCACCAAGGGAGGGAGGGCAGATACGCAGTATTTT	CASTKGGRADTQYF
TRBV5-1	-	TRBD2	TRBJ2-6	TGCGCCAGCAGCGGTAGCGGGCCTAGCTCTGGGGCCAACGTCCTGACTTTC	CASSGSGPSSGANVLTF
TRBV19	-	-	TRBJ1-1	TGTGCCAGTAGTACAGCCTCGGGACACGAGAACACTGAAGCTTTCTTT	CASSTASGHENTEAFF
TRBV19	-	-	TRBJ2-1	TGTGCCAGCAAAAACAGGGAGATGCCCTACAATGAGCAGTTCTTC	CASKNREMPYNEQFF
TRBV5-1	-	TRBD1	TRBJ1-2	TGCGCCAGCAGCCAGACAGGGGATGGCGGCTACACCTTC	CASSQTGDGGYTF
TRBV7-9	-	-	TRBJ1-5	TGTGCCAGCAGCTTAGCTGGCAGAAATCAGCCCCAGCATTTT	CASSLAGRNQPQHF
TRBV7-9	-	-	TRBJ2-2	TGTGCCAGCAGCTTAGTTCCGGGGGGCCCAAACACCGGGGAGCTGTTTTTT	CASSLVPGGPNTGELFF
TRBV19	few	TRBD1	TRBJ1-5	TGTGCCAGTAGTATGAGACAGGGGGGTCTTAGCAATCAGCCCCAGCATTTT	CASSMRQGGLSNQPQHF
TRBV6-2/TRBV6-3	-	TRBD2	TRBJ2-7	TGTGCCAGCAGTTATCGAGGGACTAGCGGGGCAGTACTCTACGAGCAGTACTTC	CASSYRGTSGAVLYEQYF
TRBV24-1	few	TRBD1	TRBJ2-7	TGTGCCACCAGTGATCCAGGACAGGGAACATCCTACGAGCAGTACTTC	CATSDPGQGTSYEQYF
TRBV7-6	-	TRBD1	TRBJ2-7	TGTGCCAGCAGCGGACAGGTTTTTTCCGAGCAGTACTTC	CASSGQVFSEQYF
TRBV4-3	-	TRBD1	TRBJ1-2	TGCGCCAGCAGCCAAGATAAGACAGGGGCATGGGGCTACACCTTC	CASSQDKTGAWGYTF
TRBV7-3	-	-	TRBJ2-6	TGTGCCAGCAGCCTCAAATACGACAACTCTGGGGCCAACGTCCTGACTTTC	CASSLKYDNSGANVLTF
TRBV6-2/TRBV6-3	-	TRBD1	TRBJ2-7	TGTGCCAGCAGTGGACAGGTCGTGCAGTACTTC	CASSGQVVQYF
TRBV27	-	-	TRBJ2-7	TGTGCCAGCAGCTATCTACCATCCTACGAGCAGTACTTC	CASSYLPSYEQYF
TRBV28	-	TRBD2	TRBJ2-7	TGTGCCAGCAGTTTAAGGGGACTAGGGCCAAACGAGCAGTACTTC	CASSLRGLGPNEQYF
TRBV28	-	-	TRBJ1-5	TGTGCCAGCAGTTTGGGGACACCGAATAGCAATCAGCCCCAGCATTTT	CASSLGTPNSNQPQHF